This TCR beta chain was sequenced during a study of blood T cell repertoires in COVID-19. The overall study: Sample material is recorded as cDNA or gDNA derived from T cells, B-cell-depleted T cells, or PBMCs.

Trimming removed 0 bases from V and 1 base from J, with 7 bases in between. The germline CDR1 and CDR2 sequences are SGHRS and YFSETQ. CDR3 length: 14 amino acids. The data were produced by immunoSEQ multiplex PCR, yet TCRdb's version contains in-frame clones alone and is incomplete. The sample has roughly 88,000 clones; roughly 70% are singletons. The material sequenced was peripheral blood. The gene calls are TRBV5-1 and TRBJ1-1; D gene unclear. The receptor was isolated from an older woman in a cohort sampled during active or convalescent COVID-19. The CDR3, as DNA: TGCGCCAGCAGCTTGGGTTCTTGGAACACTGAAGCTTTCTTT. This gives the protein CASSLGSWNTEAFF.